This T cell receptor beta chain was found in a study of blood T cell repertoires in COVID-19. Source study methods: By means of reference gene primer amplification, nucleated cell counts were estimated. Generated by immunoSEQ multiplex PCR, the TCRdb table keeps only in-frame clones and is missing some. V, J and clone size are those of that table, while D and trimming were read from the DNA. The sample shows 84,000 or so clones, around 78% of them seen only once. The germline gives CDR1 SGHRS, CDR2 YFSETQ. The V and J ends lost 7 bases and 2 bases, in that order; junction bases with no gene match: 5. The CDR3 runs 13 residues.

The receptor was isolated from a man in his sixties with COVID-19, enrolled during active disease. The chain is built from TRBV5-1 and TRBJ2-5, with TRBD1 identical over 7 bases. The sequencing input was peripheral blood. The CDR3 nucleotides read TGCGCCAGCCGGACAGGTCTTCAAGAGACCCAGTACTTC. Translation gives CASRTGLQETQYF.